These 9 T cell receptor beta chains share one sample of origin, sequenced in a study of T cell repertoires in cytomegalovirus infection. The antigens of these receptors remain unknown. TCRdb itself ran the reads through MiXCR, one entry per CDR3 protein. The sample includes fewer than 1,000,000 distinct CDR3 sequences, less than 40% of them seen just once. The source was cultured CD8+ T cells from PBMCs, collected from culture after CMV antigen stimulation. The origin of the receptors is a human donor in good health (CMV status not recorded). Some clones in this sample may be carry-over from other donors' samples.

This clonotype has only a few counts. J is TRBJ2-3 and V is TRBV2, with 8 bases lining up with TRBD2. There are 16 residues in the CDR3. Unmatched junction bases numbered 6, after V lost 2 bases and J lost 2 bases. Germline CDR1 SNHLY, CDR2 FYNNEI. CDR3 sequence (DNA): TGTGCCAGCAGTGAATGGCGGGGGGCCTACACAGATACGCAGTATTTT. The encoded protein is CASSEWRGAYTDTQYF.

The V gene is TRBV12-3 or TRBV12-4, the J gene TRBJ2-5; D is undetermined. V was pared by 2 bases and J by 0 bases, with 7 bases between. The CDR3 loop spans 14 amino acids. The CDR3 protein is CASSLLVYQETQYF. The CDR3 nucleotides are TGTGCCAGCAGTTTACTAGTCTACCAAGAGACCCAGTACTTC.

In this sample, this clonotype turned up a few times. The chain has TRBV5-4 and TRBJ1-1; D is unresolved. The CDR3 is 15 amino acids. Germline V lookup: CDR1 SGHNT, CDR2 YYREEE (reference sequence). V lost 0 bases and J lost 1, with 10 bases in between. The CDR3 protein is CASSLGWRTNTEAFF. CDR3 coding DNA: TGTGCCAGCAGCTTGGGTTGGCGCACGAACACTGAAGCTTTCTTT.

The V and J genes are TRBV12-3 or TRBV12-4 and TRBJ1-2; 7 bases line up with TRBD1. J was trimmed by 8 bases and V by 4 bases; bases with no gene match: 13. CDR3 length: 15 amino acids. CDR3 region: CASSYPGQHGPGYTF. The CDR3 DNA reads as TGTGCCAGCAGTTATCCGGGACAGCACGGCCCCGGCTACACCTTC.

This chain uses TRBV7-9 with TRBJ2-3, with TRBD1 matching over 7 bases. This CDR3 region has 12 residues. J lost 11 bases, V lost 6 bases, and 8 bases had no gene match. Germline CDR1 reads SEHNR; CDR2 reads FQNEAQ (reference sequence). In nucleotides, the CDR3 is TGTGCCAGCAGACCCGACAGGGTCGGGCAGTATTTT. It translates to CASRPDRVGQYF.

This clonotype was detected many times. The genes are TRBV7-8 and TRBJ2-7; a possible D gene is TRBD2 (7 bases). Trimming pared 1 base from V and 1 base from J, leaving 11 bases between. The CDR3 loop spans 15 amino acids. The germline V gene has CDR1 SGHVS and CDR2 FQNEAQ. CDR3 loop: CASSLGGGRSYEQYV. The CDR3 nucleotides are TGTGCCAGCAGCTTAGGGGGGGGCCGATCCTACGAGCAGTACGTC.

This clonotype came up a few times. The V and J genes are TRBV18 and TRBJ1-1; D is ambiguous. V was shortened by 1 base and J by 1 base, with 22 bases between the two germline ends. The CDR3 contains 19 residues. In germline, CDR1 is KGHSH, CDR2 LQKENI. The CDR3 bases are TGTGCCAGCTCACCACAAAACGGGCCAGACCGAGAATCGAACACTGAAGCTTTCTTT. It specifies CASSPQNGPDRESNTEAFF.

This clonotype was seen only a few times. V gene TRBV6-2 or TRBV6-3 combines with J gene TRBJ2-2; TRBD1 matches 7 bases. The CDR3 is 14 residues long. J was trimmed by 2 bases and V by 7 bases; bases with no gene match: 4. Germline V gives CDR1 MNHEY, CDR2 SVGEGT. The CDR3 spells CASTYRGNTGELFF. The CDR3, as DNA: TGTGCCAGCACCTACAGGGGAAACACCGGGGAGCTGTTTTTT.

CDR3 bases: TGTGCCAGCAGCCCTAGCGGGGAGATCCAAGAGACCCAGTACTTC. Amino acid sequence: CASSPSGEIQETQYF. V usage is TRBV7-3 and J usage is TRBJ2-5; 9 nucleotides match TRBD2. Per germline, CDR1 SGHTA and CDR2 FQGTGA. The CDR3 has 15 residues. The junction had 5 bases not matched to a gene; V was cut back by 5 bases and J by 1 base.